The 17 T cell receptor beta chains below were found in one sample sequenced in a study of CD8 T cells in Susac syndrome. RNA in amounts of roughly 0.5 to 1 ug was reverse transcribed with random hexamers. TCRdb redid the calling of the immunoSEQ multiplex PCR reads with MiXCR, one entry per CDR3 protein. The sample gives about 140,000 distinct CDR3 sequences, more than 90% of which show up once; about 0.08% is in the top ten. Sequenced input: CD4+ T cells from PBMCs. The source of these receptors is a human donor with Susac syndrome.

V is TRBV28 and J is TRBJ2-1; the match to TRBD2 covers 8 bases. The germline CDR1 and CDR2 sequences are MDHEN and SYDVKM. This CDR3 comprises 14 residues. V was pared by 7 bases and J by 5 bases, with 7 bases of the junction left unmatched. CDR3 nucleotides: TGTGCCAGCAATGCGGGAGGTGCCCACAATGAGCAGTTCTTC. It translates to CASNAGGAHNEQFF.

V usage is TRBV6-6 and J usage is TRBJ2-1; the D is unclear. The CDR3 covers 14 residues. Germline loops: CDR1 MNHNY, CDR2 SVGAGI (reference sequence). V lost 6 bases and J 6 bases, leaving 15 bases between the germline ends. This CDR3 reads CASRNLGSLNEQFF. In nucleotides, the CDR3 is TGTGCCAGCAGGAATTTAGGATCCCTCAATGAGCAGTTCTTC.

The chain employs TRBV18 and TRBJ1-6, with 7 bases fitting TRBD1. Germline trimming cut 5 bases from V and 9 bases from J; bases unmatched to any gene: 4. The germline CDR1 and CDR2 sequences are KGHSH and LQKENI. The CDR3 consists of 13 residues. This CDR3 reads CASSKGAFSPLHF. CDR3 in DNA: TGTGCCAGCTCAAAGGGGGCTTTTTCACCCCTCCACTTT.

This chain joins TRBV4-1 and TRBJ1-5; D perhaps matches TRBD1 (6 bases). This CDR3 is built from 14 residues. Germline V lookup: CDR1 MGHRA, CDR2 YSYEKL. V gave up 1 base and J gave up 4 bases, with 8 bases separating them. CDR3 loop: CASSQGTANQPQHF. As DNA, the CDR3 is TGCGCCAGCAGCCAAGGGACAGCGAATCAGCCCCAGCATTTT.

This chain connects TRBV9 to TRBJ1-4, with a possible D match to TRBD1 (5 bases). Germline V lookup: CDR1 SGDLS, CDR2 YYNGEE. Trimming left V 4 bases short and J 8 bases short, with 12 bases between. The CDR3 is made up of 13 amino acids. The CDR3 sequence is CASSPRGREKLFF. The DNA for the CDR3 is TGTGCCAGCAGCCCCCGGGGACGGGAAAAACTGTTTTTT.

The J gene is TRBJ2-3, the V gene TRBV3-1; weak D call: TRBD2 (6 bases). The CDR3 has 15 residues. V lost 6 bases to trimming and J lost 1 base, with 14 bases between them. The germline gives CDR1 LGHDT, CDR2 YNNKEL (reference sequence). Here the CDR3 reads CASRPTGLRTDTQYF. The CDR3 region has the DNA TGTGCCAGCAGGCCTACGGGACTCCGCACAGATACGCAGTATTTT.

This clonotype showed up just once. The chain's CDR3 is CASSLERFQASPLHF. The DNA of the CDR3 is TGTGCCAGCAGCTTGGAGAGGTTCCAGGCTTCACCCCTCCACTTT. This chain links TRBV7-8 with TRBJ1-6; D gene uncertain. V gave up 3 bases and J gave up 9 bases, with 15 bases separating them. CDR3 length equals 15 residues. The germline CDR1 and CDR2 sequences are SGHVS and FQNEAQ.

V is TRBV12-3 or TRBV12-4 and J is TRBJ1-2; 10 bases agree with TRBD1. Unmatched junction bases numbered 4, after V lost 5 bases and J lost 7 bases. This CDR3 has 13 amino acids. The CDR3 loop is CASSPGQGFGYTF. In nucleotides, the CDR3 is TGTGCCAGCAGTCCGGGACAGGGGTTTGGCTACACCTTC.

In its sample, this clonotype was seen once. V and J are TRBV9 and TRBJ2-5; 8 nucleotides align to TRBD1. Per germline, CDR1 SGDLS and CDR2 YYNGEE. This CDR3 is built from 14 residues. V lost 4 bases, J lost 5 bases, and 7 bases stayed unmatched. The CDR3, as DNA: TGTGCCAGCAGCTTATCAGGGGGCTGGGAGACCCAGTACTTC. Translating gives CASSLSGGWETQYF.

The genes are TRBV29-1 and TRBJ2-1, with TRBD1 as a possible D gene (6 bases). In germline, CDR1 is SQVTM, CDR2 ANQGSEA. CDR3 size: 14 residues. The germline V and J ends were trimmed by 5 bases and 5 bases, with 16 bases remaining between them. CDR3 in DNA: TGCAGCGTTATCCCGGACAGAGCCAACAATGAGCAGTTCTTC. Translation gives CSVIPDRANNEQFF.

The chain uses TRBV6-6 and TRBJ2-4; 9 bases map to TRBD1. Germline V gives CDR1 MNHNY, CDR2 SVGAGI (reference sequence). This CDR3 spans 14 amino acids. Trimming took 8 bases from V and 10 from J; bases not matched to a gene: 12. CDR3 sequence (DNA): TGTGCCAGCCATGGACAGGGGCACTCTTGGATTCAGTACTTC. It translates to CASHGQGHSWIQYF.

As DNA, the CDR3 is TGTGCCAGTAGGGCCAGGGAACAAGGTGGCTACACCTTC. Amino acid sequence: CASRAREQGGYTF. The V and J genes are TRBV19 and TRBJ1-2; TRBD1 might be the D (5 bases). This CDR3 has 13 residues. Germline CDR1 reads LNHDA; CDR2 reads SQIVND (reference sequence). With 6 bases removed from V and 7 bases from J, the gap between germline ends came to 15 bases.

This clonotype was counted once. V gene TRBV18 combines with J gene TRBJ2-4; D may correspond to TRBD1 or TRBD2 (6 bases each). The CDR3 loop spans 15 amino acids. V lost 8 bases, J lost 0 bases, and 14 bases lay in between. Germline lookup yields CDR1 KGHSH and CDR2 LQKENI. CDR3 sequence reads: CASTLGGLAKNIQYF. In DNA, the CDR3 is TGTGCCAGCACACTGGGGGGCTTAGCCAAAAACATTCAGTACTTC.

This chain uses TRBV5-6 with TRBJ2-7; maybe TRBD2 (5 bases). V dropped 2 bases and J dropped 7 bases, with 13 bases sitting between them. CDR3 size: 13 residues. Looked up from germline, CDR1 is SGHDT and CDR2 is YYEEEE. This CDR3 reads CASSLPGLREQYF. In DNA, the CDR3 is TGTGCCAGCAGCTTACCGGGGTTGAGGGAGCAGTACTTC.

Here the CDR3 reads CASSWGKETQYF. DNA of the CDR3: TGCGCCAGCAGTTGGGGGAAAGAGACCCAGTACTTC. This sequence joins TRBV5-1 and TRBJ2-5, with D perhaps given as TRBD1 or TRBD2 (5 bases each). The CDR3 consists of 12 residues. Germline-derived CDR1 and CDR2 are SGHRS and YFSETQ. Trimming took 5 bases from V and 3 from J, leaving 8 bases between them.

The CDR3 spells CATDSGNTIYF. CDR3 sequence (DNA): TGTGCCACGGACAGTGGAAACACCATATATTTT. The chain carries TRBV2 and TRBJ1-3; D possibly corresponds to TRBD1 (6 bases). V was cut by 10 bases and J by 3 bases, with 7 bases left in between. The CDR3 covers 11 residues. CDR1 and CDR2 from the germline V gene are SNHLY and FYNNEI.

The rearrangement joins TRBV5-1 to TRBJ1-1, with D hard to call. Trimming took 0 bases from V and 0 from J, leaving 12 bases between them. CDR1 is SGHRS and CDR2 is YFSETQ in the germline V gene. The CDR3 consists of 16 residues. For the CDR3, the DNA is TGCGCCAGCAGCTTGGCGGGGTCCAGCATGAACACTGAAGCTTTCTTT. Its translation is CASSLAGSSMNTEAFF.